This T cell receptor (beta chain) emerged from a study of blood T cells in healthy people across ages. Overall study findings and caveats: Considered underestimates were the diversity estimates obtained from one million T cells.

This clonotype was counted once. Its antigen is not known. Next came a second PCR, run for about 7 to 12 cycles, which used a sample-barcoded 5' primer along with a J-beta primer mix. TCRdb used MiXCR to reprocess the 5' RACE reads, holding one entry per CDR3 protein. This table holds about 780,000 distinct CDR3 sequences, 35% to 50% found once. Trimming took off 3 bases at V and 2 bases at J, with 13 bases between the two ends. The CDR3 is 15 amino acids. Per germline, CDR1 SEHNR and CDR2 FQNEAQ (reference sequence). This sequence originates from an elderly man in good health. The rearrangement uses TRBV7-9 and TRBJ2-5; D possibly corresponds to TRBD1 (6 bases). Sequencing used blood. CDR3 region: CASSFLGTSQETQYF. The CDR3 DNA is TGTGCCAGCAGCTTCTTGGGGACAAGTCAAGAGACCCAGTACTTC.